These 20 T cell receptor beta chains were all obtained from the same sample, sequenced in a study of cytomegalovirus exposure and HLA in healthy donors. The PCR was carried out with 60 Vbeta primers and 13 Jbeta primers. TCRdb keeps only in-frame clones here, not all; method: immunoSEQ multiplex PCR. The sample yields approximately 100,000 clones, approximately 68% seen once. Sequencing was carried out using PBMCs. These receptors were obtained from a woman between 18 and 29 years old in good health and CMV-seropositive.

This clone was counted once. The CDR3 nucleotides are TGTGCCAGCAGCGATCCTCCCCTTGGACAGTACCAAGAGACCCAGTACTTC. This codes for CASSDPPLGQYQETQYF. This rearrangement joins TRBV7-9 to TRBJ2-5, with a possible D match to TRBD1 (6 bases). Trimming left V 5 bases short and J 0 bases short, with 19 bases between. CDR3 length: 17 residues. Germline V gene sequence: CDR1 SEHNR, CDR2 FQNEAQ (reference sequence).

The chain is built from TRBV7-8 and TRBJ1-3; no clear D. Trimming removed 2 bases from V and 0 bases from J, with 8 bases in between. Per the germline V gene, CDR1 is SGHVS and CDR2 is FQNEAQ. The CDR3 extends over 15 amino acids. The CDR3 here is CASSLTTSSGNTIYF. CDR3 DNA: TGTGCCAGCAGCTTAACGACATCCTCTGGAAACACCATATATTTT. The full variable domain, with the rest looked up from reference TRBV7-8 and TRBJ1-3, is GAGVSQSPRYKVAKRGQDVALRCDPISGHVSLFWYQQALGQGPEFLTYFQNEAQLDKSGLPSDRFFAERPEGSVSTLKIQRTQQEDSAVYLCASSLTTSSGNTIYFGEGSWLTVV.

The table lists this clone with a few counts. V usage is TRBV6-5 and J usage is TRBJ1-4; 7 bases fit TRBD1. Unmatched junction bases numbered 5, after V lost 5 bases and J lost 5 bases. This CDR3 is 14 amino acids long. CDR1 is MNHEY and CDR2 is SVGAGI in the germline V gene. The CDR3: CASSPTGHNEKLFF. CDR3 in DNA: TGTGCCAGCAGTCCGACAGGGCACAATGAAAAACTGTTTTTT.

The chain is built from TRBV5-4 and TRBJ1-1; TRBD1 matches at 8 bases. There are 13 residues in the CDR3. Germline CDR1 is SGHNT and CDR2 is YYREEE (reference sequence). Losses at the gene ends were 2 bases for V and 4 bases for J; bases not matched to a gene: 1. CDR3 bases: TGTGCCAGCAGCTTAACAGGGGGCACTGAAGCTTTCTTT. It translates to CASSLTGGTEAFF.

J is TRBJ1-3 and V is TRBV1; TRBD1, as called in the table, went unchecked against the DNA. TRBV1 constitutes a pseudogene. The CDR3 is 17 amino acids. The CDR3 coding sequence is TGCACCAGCAGCCAAGATCGTCCTAGGGGGTACGGAAACACCATATATTTT. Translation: CTSSQDRPRGYGNTIYF.

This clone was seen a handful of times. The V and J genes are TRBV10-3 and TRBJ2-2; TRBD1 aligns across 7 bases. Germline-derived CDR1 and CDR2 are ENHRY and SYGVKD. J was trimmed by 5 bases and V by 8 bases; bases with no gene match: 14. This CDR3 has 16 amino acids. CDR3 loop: CAIGSPGTDMTGELFF. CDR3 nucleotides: TGTGCCATCGGGTCACCCGGGACAGACATGACCGGGGAGCTGTTTTTT.

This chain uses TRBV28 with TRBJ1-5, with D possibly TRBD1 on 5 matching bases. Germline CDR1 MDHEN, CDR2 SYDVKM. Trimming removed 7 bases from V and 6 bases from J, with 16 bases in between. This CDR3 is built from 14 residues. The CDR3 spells CASILRWGRQPQHF. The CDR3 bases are TGTGCCAGCATCTTACGATGGGGCCGTCAGCCCCAGCATTTT.

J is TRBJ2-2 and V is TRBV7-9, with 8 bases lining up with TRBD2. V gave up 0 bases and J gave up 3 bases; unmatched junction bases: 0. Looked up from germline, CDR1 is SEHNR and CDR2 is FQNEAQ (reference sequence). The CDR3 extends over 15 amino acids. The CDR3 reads CASSLAAGDTGELFF. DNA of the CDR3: TGTGCCAGCAGCTTAGCAGCGGGAGACACCGGGGAGCTGTTTTTT.

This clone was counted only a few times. CDR3 region: CASSRTGLNYGYTF. The CDR3 DNA follows: TGTGCCAGCAGCCGGACAGGGTTGAACTATGGCTACACCTTC. This chain connects TRBV7-6 to TRBJ1-2; TRBD1 matches 8 bases. Losses at the gene ends were 5 bases for V and 2 bases for J; bases not matched to a gene: 4. Per germline, CDR1 SGHVS and CDR2 FNYEAQ. CDR3 length equals 14 residues.

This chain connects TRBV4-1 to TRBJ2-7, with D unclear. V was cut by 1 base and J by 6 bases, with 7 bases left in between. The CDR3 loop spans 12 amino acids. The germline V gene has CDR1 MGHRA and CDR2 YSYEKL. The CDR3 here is CASSQGHGEQYF. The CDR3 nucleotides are TGCGCCAGCAGCCAAGGACACGGCGAGCAGTACTTC.

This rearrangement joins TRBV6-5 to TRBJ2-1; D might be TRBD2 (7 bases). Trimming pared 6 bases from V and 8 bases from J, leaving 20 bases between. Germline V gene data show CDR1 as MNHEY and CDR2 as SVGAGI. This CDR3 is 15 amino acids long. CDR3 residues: CASRPWEGGRDEQFF. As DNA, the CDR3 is TGTGCCAGCAGGCCATGGGAGGGGGGTAGAGATGAGCAGTTCTTC.

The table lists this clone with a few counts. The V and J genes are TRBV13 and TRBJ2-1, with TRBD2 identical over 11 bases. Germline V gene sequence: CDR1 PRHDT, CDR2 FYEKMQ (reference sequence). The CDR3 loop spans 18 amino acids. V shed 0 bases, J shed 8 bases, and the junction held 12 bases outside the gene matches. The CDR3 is CASSLGSGRAEAEDEQFF. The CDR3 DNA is TGTGCCAGCAGCTTAGGTAGCGGGAGGGCTGAAGCCGAGGATGAGCAGTTCTTC.

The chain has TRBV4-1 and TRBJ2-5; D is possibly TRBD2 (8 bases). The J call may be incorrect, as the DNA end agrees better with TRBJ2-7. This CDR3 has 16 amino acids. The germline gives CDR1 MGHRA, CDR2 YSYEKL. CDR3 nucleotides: TGCGCCAGCAGCCAAGCGGGAGGGGACAGACGCTACGAGCAGTACTTC. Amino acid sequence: CASSQAGGDRRYEQYF.

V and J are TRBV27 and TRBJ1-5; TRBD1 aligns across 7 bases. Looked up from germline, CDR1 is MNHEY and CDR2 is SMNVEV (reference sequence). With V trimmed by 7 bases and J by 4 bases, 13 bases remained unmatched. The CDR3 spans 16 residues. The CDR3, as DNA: TGTGCCAGCAATAAAAGGGGAAGGGGGCCGAATCAGCCCCAGCATTTT. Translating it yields CASNKRGRGPNQPQHF.

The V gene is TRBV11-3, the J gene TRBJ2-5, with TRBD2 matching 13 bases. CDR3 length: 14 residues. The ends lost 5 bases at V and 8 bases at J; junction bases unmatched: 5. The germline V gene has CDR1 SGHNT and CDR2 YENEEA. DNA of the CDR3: TGTGCCAGCAGCCGCGGACTAGCGGGAGACACCCAGTACTTC. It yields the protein CASSRGLAGDTQYF.

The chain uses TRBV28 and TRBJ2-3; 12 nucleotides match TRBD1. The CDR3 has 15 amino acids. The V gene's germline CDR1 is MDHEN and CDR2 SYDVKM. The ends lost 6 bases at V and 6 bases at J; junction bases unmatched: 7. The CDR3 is CASSLKGQGADTQYF. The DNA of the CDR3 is TGTGCCAGCAGCCTTAAGGGACAGGGGGCTGATACGCAGTATTTT. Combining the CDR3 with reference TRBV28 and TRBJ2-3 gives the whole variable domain DVKVTQSSRYLVKRTGEKVFLECVQDMDHENMFWYRQDPGLGLRLIYFSYDVKMKEKGDIPEGYSVSREKKERFSLILESASTNQTSMYLCASSLKGQGADTQYFGPGTRLTVL.

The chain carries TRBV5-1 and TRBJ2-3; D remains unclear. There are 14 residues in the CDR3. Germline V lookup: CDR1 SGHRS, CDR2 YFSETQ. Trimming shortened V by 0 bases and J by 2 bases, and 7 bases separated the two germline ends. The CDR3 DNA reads TGCGCCAGCAGCTTGGAGCCCCCCACAGATACGCAGTATTTT. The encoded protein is CASSLEPPTDTQYF.

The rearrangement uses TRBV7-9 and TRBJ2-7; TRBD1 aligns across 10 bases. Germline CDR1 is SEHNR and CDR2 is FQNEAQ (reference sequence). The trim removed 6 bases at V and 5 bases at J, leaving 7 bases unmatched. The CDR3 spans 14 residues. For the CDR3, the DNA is TGTGCCAGCAGTTCCCCGGGACAGGGGAACGAGCAGTACTTC. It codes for CASSSPGQGNEQYF.

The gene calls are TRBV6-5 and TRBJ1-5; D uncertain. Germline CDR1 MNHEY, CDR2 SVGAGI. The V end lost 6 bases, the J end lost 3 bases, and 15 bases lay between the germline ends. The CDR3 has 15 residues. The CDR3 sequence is CASRETQRDNQPQHF. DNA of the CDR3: TGTGCCAGCAGGGAGACTCAGAGGGACAATCAGCCCCAGCATTTT.

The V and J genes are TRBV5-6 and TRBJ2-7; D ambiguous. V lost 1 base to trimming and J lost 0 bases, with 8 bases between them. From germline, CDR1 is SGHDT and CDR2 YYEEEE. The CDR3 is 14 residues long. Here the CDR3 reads CASSLSESSYEQYF. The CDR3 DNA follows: TGTGCCAGCAGCTTGAGCGAGAGCTCCTACGAGCAGTACTTC.